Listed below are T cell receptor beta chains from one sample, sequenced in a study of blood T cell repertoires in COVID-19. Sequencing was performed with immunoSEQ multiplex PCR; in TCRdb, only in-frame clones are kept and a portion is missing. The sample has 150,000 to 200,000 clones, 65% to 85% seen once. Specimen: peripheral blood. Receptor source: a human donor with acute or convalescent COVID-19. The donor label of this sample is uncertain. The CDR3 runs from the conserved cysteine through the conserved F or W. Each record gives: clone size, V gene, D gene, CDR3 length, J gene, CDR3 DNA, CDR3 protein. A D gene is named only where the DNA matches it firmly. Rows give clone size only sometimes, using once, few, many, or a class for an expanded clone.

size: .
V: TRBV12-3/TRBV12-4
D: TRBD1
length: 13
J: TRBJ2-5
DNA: TGTGCCAGCAGTCTTCGACAGGGGGAGACCCAGTACTTC
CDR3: CASSLRQGETQYF

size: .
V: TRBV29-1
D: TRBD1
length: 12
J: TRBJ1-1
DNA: TGCAGCGTTGGGCAGGGGGCCACTGAAGCTTTCTTT
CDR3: CSVGQGATEAFF

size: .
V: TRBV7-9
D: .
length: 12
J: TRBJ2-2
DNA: TGTGCCAGCAGCGCAGTATTGGGGGAGCTGTTTTTT
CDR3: CASSAVLGELFF

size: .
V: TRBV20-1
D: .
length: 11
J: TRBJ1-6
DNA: TGCAGTGCTAGTCCCCATCCACCCCTCCACTTT
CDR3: CSASPHPPLHF

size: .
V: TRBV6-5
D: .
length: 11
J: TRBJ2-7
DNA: TGTGCCAGCAGTTACGAGGGCGAGCAGTACTTC
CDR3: CASSYEGEQYF

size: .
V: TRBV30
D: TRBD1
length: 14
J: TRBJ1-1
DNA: TGTGCCTGGAGTGACCACCGGGACAGGGTAGAAGCTTTCTTT
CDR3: CAWSDHRDRVEAFF

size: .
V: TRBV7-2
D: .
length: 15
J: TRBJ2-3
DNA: TGTGCCAGCAGCTTAGGTGGCGGGAATACAGATACGCAGTATTTT
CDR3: CASSLGGGNTDTQYF

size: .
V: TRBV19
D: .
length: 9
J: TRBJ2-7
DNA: TGTGCTAGGCGCCGAGGGCAGTACTTC
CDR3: CARRRGQYF

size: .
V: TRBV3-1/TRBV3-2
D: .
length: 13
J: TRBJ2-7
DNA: TGTGCCAGCAGCCCCGAGGGCTCCTACGAGCAGTACTTC
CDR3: CASSPEGSYEQYF

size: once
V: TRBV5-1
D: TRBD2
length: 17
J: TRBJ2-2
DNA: TGCGCCAGCAGTGAACTAGCGGGAGGGACGAACACCGGGGAGCTGTTTTTT
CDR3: CASSELAGGTNTGELFF

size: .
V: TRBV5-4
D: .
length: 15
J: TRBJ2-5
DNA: TGTGCCAGCAGCGGACCCGAGAAGCAGGGCGGGACCCAGTACTTC
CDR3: CASSGPEKQGGTQYF

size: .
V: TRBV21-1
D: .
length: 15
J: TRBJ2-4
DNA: TGTGCCAGCAGCAAACCCCGACAGACCAAAAACATTCAGTACTTC
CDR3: CASSKPRQTKNIQYF

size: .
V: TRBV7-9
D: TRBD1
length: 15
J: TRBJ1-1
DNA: TGTGCCAGCAACCGAGGACAGGGCGGCGGCGCTGAAGCTTTCTTT
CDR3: CASNRGQGGGAEAFF

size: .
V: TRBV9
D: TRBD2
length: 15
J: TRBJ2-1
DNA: TGTGCCAGCAGCGTGGAACTAGCGGGAAGCAATGAGCAGTTCTTC
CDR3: CASSVELAGSNEQFF

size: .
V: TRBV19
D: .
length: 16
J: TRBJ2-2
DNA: TGTGCCAGTACAATAGAACAGTCCTCGAACACCGGGGAGCTGTTTTTT
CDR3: CASTIEQSSNTGELFF

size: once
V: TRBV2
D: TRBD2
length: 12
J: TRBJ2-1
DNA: TGTGCCAGCCGGGGGGGGCCGAATGAGCAGTTCTTC
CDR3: CASRGGPNEQFF